The present entry profiles one T cell receptor (beta chain) with its context. Antigen specificity is unknown. This sample stems from a study of shared clonotypes between healthy human individuals. Whole-study findings and limits: Non-shared clonotypes had lower generation probabilities than those shared by all four donors. The authors expected sequencing depth to affect clonotype sharing among donors. Large depth notwithstanding, sorted-subset sequencing proved incomplete by rarefaction.

The CDR3 is 16 amino acids. The V gene's germline CDR1 is SEHNR and CDR2 FQNEAQ (reference sequence). The junction had 4 bases not matched to a gene; V was cut back by 1 base and J by 4 bases. The assay was immunoSEQ multiplex PCR, and TCRdb's table has in-frame clones only and misses some. The table shows a few million clones, with 85% to 95% occurring only once. The chain links TRBV7-9 to TRBJ2-2; 9 bases line up with TRBD2. This clonotype originated in a man aged 18 to 30 in good health. Some clones in this sample may be carry-over from other donors' samples. The sequenced sample consisted of naive CD4+ T cells from PBMCs. Documented subset: CD45RA+ positively selected. Here the CDR3 reads CASSLVAGGTTGELFF. Written as DNA, the CDR3 is TGTGCCAGCAGCTTAGTGGCGGGAGGGACCACCGGGGAGCTGTTTTTT.